This entry lists 5 T cell receptor beta chains sequenced from one sample in a study of OX40 agonist ivuxolimab in advanced cancers. This table comes from immunoSEQ multiplex PCR, and its TCRdb copy is limited to in-frame clones, with some not included. The repertoire consists of approximately 68,000 clones, with roughly 90% occurring once and the leading ten covering around 0.78%. This sample comprised CD4+ or CD8+ T cells sorted from blood, obtained in a trial of the OX40 agonist ivuxolimab. These receptors were obtained from an adult with an advanced solid tumor such as melanoma, head and neck, liver or kidney cancer.

This clone was recorded once. The J gene is TRBJ2-5, the V gene TRBV5-4; no clear D. The CDR3 has 13 residues. Trimming stripped 0 bases from V and 2 bases from J, with 5 bases between. Germline V gene sequence: CDR1 SGHNT, CDR2 YYREEE (reference sequence). The CDR3 coding sequence is TGTGCCAGCAGCTTGGGGCAGCAAGAGACCCAGTACTTC. It specifies CASSLGQQETQYF.

This sequence joins TRBV7-2 and TRBJ2-7; no definite D call. The V and J ends lost 1 base and 0 bases respectively, with 7 bases between them. The CDR3 has 14 residues. In germline, CDR1 is SGHTA, CDR2 FQGNSA. This CDR3 reads CASSLGGRSYEQYF. The CDR3 nucleotides read TGTGCCAGCAGCTTAGGCGGTCGCTCCTACGAGCAGTACTTC.

This rearrangement joins TRBV19 to TRBJ1-2; D uncertain. The CDR3 length is 12 residues. With 2 bases removed from V and 6 bases from J, the gap between germline ends came to 7 bases. Looked up from germline, CDR1 is LNHDA and CDR2 is SQIVND (reference sequence). The CDR3 loop reads CASSILGDGYTF. The CDR3 DNA sequence: TGTGCCAGTAGTATACTTGGAGATGGCTACACCTTC.

The chain combines TRBV28 with TRBJ2-7; tentative D call: TRBD2 (5 bases). V was shortened by 4 bases and J by 0 bases, with 13 bases between the two germline ends. This CDR3 comprises 15 residues. Germline V lookup: CDR1 MDHEN, CDR2 SYDVKM. The CDR3 sequence: CASSSSGSSSYEQYF. The CDR3 region has the DNA TGTGCCAGCAGTTCCTCGGGGTCTAGCTCCTACGAGCAGTACTTC.

The V call is TRBV6-1, the J call TRBJ1-4; 9 bases agree with TRBD1. The V gene's germline CDR1 is MNHNS and CDR2 SASEGT. After removal of 4 bases from V and 7 bases from J, the junction contained 4 bases not matched to a gene. The CDR3 contains 14 residues. Here the CDR3 DNA reads TGTGCCAGCAGTGGGACAGGGGTGACTGAAAAACTGTTTTTT. As protein: CASSGTGVTEKLFF.